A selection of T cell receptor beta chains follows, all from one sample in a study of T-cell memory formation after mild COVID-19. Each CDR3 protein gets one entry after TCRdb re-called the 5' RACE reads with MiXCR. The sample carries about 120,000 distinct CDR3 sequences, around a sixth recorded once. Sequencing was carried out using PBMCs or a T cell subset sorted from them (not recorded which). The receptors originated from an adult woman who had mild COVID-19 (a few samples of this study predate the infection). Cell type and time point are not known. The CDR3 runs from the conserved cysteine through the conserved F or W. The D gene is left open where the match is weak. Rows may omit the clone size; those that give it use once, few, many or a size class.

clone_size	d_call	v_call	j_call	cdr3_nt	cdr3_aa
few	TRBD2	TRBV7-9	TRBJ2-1	TGTGCCAGCAGCTTGCCCGGGACTAGAGACAATGAGCAGTTCTTC	CASSLPGTRDNEQFF
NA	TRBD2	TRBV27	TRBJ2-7	TGTGCCAGCAGTTCGTCCCCCCTAGCGGGAGTGGGCGAGCAGTACTTC	CASSSSPLAGVGEQYF
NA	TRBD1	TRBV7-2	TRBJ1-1	TGTGCCAGCAGTTTTAATATTCCGGGACAGAGTATGAACACTGAAGCTTTCTTT	CASSFNIPGQSMNTEAFF
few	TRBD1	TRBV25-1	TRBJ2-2	TGTGCCAGCAGTGAATCCGGGACAGGGGACACCGGGGAGCTGTTTTTT	CASSESGTGDTGELFF
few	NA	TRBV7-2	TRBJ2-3	TGTGCCAGCAGCTTAGCGTCTGCGGGATCTGTGTTGGGAGATACGCAGTATTTT	CASSLASAGSVLGDTQYF
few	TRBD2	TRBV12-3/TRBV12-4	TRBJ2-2	TGTGCCAGCAGTTTGTCTAGCGGGGGCCCCGGGGAGCTGTTTTTT	CASSLSSGGPGELFF
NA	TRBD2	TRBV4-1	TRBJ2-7	TGCGCCAGCAGCCAAGAAGGAGCTAGCGGCTACGAGCAGTACTTC	CASSQEGASGYEQYF
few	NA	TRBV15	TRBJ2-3	TGTGCCACCAGCAGATCCCGGCTCCTTAGCACAGATACGCAGTATTTT	CATSRSRLLSTDTQYF
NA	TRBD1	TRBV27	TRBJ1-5	TGTGCCAGCGACGTCACAGGGGGCCGGGGCAATCAGCACCAGCATTTT	CASDVTGGRGNQHQHF
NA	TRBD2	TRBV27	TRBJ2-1	TGTGCCAGCAGTGCGGGACTAGCGCTTACTAAGGATGAGCAGTTCTTC	CASSAGLALTKDEQFF
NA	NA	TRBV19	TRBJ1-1	TGTGCCAGTACCCCGATCCCGGGATGGAGCACTGAAGCTTTCTTT	CASTPIPGWSTEAFF